This is a list of T cell receptor beta chains from one sample in a study of blood T cells in healthy people across ages. Via MiXCR, TCRdb re-called the 5' RACE reads, giving one row per CDR3 protein. The table lists under 2 million distinct CDR3 sequences, roughly 32% of them singletons. Sequenced sample: blood. The source of these receptors is a woman between 25 and 40 years old in good health. Both conserved end residues are part of each CDR3. The size of a clone is reported for some rows only, either as once, few or many, or as a class for expanded clones.

>few|TRBJ2-3|15|TRBV20-1
CSARDLVGRGDTQYF
>many|TRBJ1-2|13|TRBV5-1
CASSLGQNDGYTF
>.|.|16|TRBV20-1
CSANRQALGSYNEQYF
>.|TRBJ1-1|14|TRBV15
CATSTYSGGTEAFF
>.|TRBJ1-2|12|TRBV6-2/TRBV6-3
CASGQAIYGYTF
>.|TRBJ2-3|17|TRBV9
CASSVASRILAGDTQYF
>.|TRBJ2-2|15|TRBV6-1
CASSQPIGSTGELFF
>.|TRBJ1-4|15|TRBV10-3
CAISPGQGADEKLFF
>.|.|13|TRBV11-3
CASSFRDGCEQYF
>many|TRBJ2-5|15|TRBV5-1
CASSSDRAYQETQYF
>few|TRBJ1-2|14|TRBV4-1
CASSQVTGRQSYTF
>.|TRBJ2-5|14|TRBV7-8
CASSPYSGEETQYF
>.|TRBJ2-1|15|TRBV4-1
CASSQGQGRLNEQFF
>few|TRBJ2-7|14|TRBV13
CASSLGDSLYEQYF
>many|TRBJ2-1|17|TRBV9
CASSVGSRRSSYNEQFF
>many|TRBJ2-1|14|TRBV20-1
CSATDVGGYNEQFF
>.|TRBJ2-1|15|TRBV20-1
CSASPPGGGYNEQFF
>.|TRBJ1-5|13|TRBV7-9
CASSGPDLQPQHF
>.|TRBJ2-3|16|TRBV4-1
CASSKVTVQSTDTQYF
>.|TRBJ2-3|13|TRBV11-1
CASSLARIDTQYF
>few|TRBJ2-7|16|TRBV28
CASSSGAGQGALEQYF
>few|TRBJ2-1|13|TRBV18
CASSLSRTNEQFF
>once|TRBJ2-3|14|TRBV27
CASSFSSGRVTQYF
>.|TRBJ1-1|15|TRBV7-6
CASSLGLGGDTEAFF
>few|TRBJ2-7|12|TRBV20-1
CSAPSLRDEQYF
>.|TRBJ1-2|15|TRBV7-6
CASSLGDRVKDGYTF
>.|TRBJ2-3|15|TRBV5-1
CASSAGTHPTDTQYF
>.|.|15|TRBV27
CASSLQASGGYEQYF
>.|TRBJ1-2|16|TRBV7-2
CASSLPLGAGDYGYTF
>few|TRBJ2-1|14|TRBV20-1
CSASGPLIAGEQFF
>.|TRBJ2-7|15|TRBV5-1
CASSLDQTGLYEQYF
>few|TRBJ2-7|18|TRBV20-1
CSASRLPSGGRITYEQYF
>few|TRBJ2-2|14|TRBV4-2
CASRPGLNTGELFF
>many|TRBJ2-2|14|TRBV7-9
CASSRQGLDGELFF
>.|TRBJ2-3|18|TRBV21-1
CASISGWGKRVAPDTQYF
>.|TRBJ2-3|15|TRBV10-1
CASSVRESLTDTQYF
>.|TRBJ1-2|14|TRBV6-5
CASSVRQGSYGYTF
>few|TRBJ2-2|18|TRBV7-2
CASSQHRTSGGYTGELFF